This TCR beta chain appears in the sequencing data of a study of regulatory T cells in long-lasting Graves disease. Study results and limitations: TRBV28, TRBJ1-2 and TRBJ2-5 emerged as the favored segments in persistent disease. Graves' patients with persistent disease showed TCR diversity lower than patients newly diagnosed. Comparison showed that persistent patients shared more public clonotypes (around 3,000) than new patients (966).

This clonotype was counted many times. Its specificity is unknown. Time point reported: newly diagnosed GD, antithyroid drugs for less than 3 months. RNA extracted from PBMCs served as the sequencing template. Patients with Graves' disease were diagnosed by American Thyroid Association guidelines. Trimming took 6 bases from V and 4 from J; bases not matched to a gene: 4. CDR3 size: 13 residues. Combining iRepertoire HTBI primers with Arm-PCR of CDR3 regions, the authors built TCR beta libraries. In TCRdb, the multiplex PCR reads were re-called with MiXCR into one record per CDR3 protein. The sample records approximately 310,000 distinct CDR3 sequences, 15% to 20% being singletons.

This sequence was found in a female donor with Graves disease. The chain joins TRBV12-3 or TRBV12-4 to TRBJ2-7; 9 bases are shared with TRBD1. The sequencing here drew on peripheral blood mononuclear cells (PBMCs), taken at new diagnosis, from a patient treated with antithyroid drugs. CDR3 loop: CASRTGQGYEQYF. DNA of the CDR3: TGTGCCAGCAGGACGGGACAGGGATACGAGCAGTACTTC.